The sequence of this T cell receptor beta chain was determined in a study of T cell responses to AZD1222 COVID-19 vaccine. Investigators merged groups given second doses at roughly 4 or roughly 12 weeks. General study points: Reportedly, close to half of spike-specific TCRs are directed against unmutated variant regions. Spike-specific TCR breadth rose after two AZD1222 doses, and depth rose as well. Most donors were white British and more were female, and clonal diversity was possibly underestimated.

As concerns this clone: Its target is not known.

This CDR3 has 12 residues. V lost 2 bases to trimming and J lost 7 bases, with 5 bases between them. CDR1 is MDHEN and CDR2 is SYDVKM in the germline V gene. Only in-frame clones appear in the TCRdb table, and some are missing; sequencing was by immunoSEQ multiplex PCR. This sample has some 280,000 clones, with 94% found just once. The gene calls are TRBV28 and TRBJ2-2; D not resolved. The sample in question was peripheral blood, obtained 28 days after the second AZD1222 dose. This TCR was recovered from an adult who received the AZD1222 COVID-19 vaccine. The CDR3, as DNA: TGTGCCAGCAGTTTAGTGATCGGGGAGCTGTTTTTT. Its translation is CASSLVIGELFF. The full variable domain, its missing parts supplied by reference TRBV28 and TRBJ2-2, is DVKVTQSSRYLVKRTGEKVFLECVQDMDHENMFWYRQDPGLGLRLIYFSYDVKMKEKGDIPEGYSVSREKKERFSLILESASTNQTSMYLCASSLVIGELFFGEGSRLTVL.